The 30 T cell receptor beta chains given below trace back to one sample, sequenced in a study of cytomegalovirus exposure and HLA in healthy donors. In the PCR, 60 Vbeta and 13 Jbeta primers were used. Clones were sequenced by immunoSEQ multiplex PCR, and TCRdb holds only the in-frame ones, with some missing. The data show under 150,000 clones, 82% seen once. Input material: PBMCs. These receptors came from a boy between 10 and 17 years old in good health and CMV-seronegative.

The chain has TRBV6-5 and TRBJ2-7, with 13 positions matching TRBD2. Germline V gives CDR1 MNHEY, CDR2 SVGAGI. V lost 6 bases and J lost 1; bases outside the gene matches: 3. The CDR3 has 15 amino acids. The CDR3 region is CASSRTSGSSYEQYF. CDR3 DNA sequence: TGTGCCAGCAGCCGGACTAGCGGGAGTTCCTACGAGCAGTACTTC.

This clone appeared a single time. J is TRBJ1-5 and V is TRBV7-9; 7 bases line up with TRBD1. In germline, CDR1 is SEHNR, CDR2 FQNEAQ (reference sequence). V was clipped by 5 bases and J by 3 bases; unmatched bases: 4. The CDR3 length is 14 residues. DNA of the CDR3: TGTGCCAGCAGCCTGGGACAGTACAATCAGCCCCAGCATTTT. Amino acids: CASSLGQYNQPQHF.

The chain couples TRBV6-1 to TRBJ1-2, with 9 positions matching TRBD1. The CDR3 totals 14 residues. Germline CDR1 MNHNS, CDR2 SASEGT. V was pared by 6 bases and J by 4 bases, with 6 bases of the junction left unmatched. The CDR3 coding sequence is TGTGCCAGCAGGACAGGACAGGGGATCTATGGCTACACCTTC. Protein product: CASRTGQGIYGYTF.

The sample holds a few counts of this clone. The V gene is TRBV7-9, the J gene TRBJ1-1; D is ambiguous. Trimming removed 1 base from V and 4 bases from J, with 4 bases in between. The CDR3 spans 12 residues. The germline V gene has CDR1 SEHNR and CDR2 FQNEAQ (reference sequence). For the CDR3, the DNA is TGTGCCAGCAGCTTAGTCCTCACTGAAGCTTTCTTT. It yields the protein CASSLVLTEAFF.

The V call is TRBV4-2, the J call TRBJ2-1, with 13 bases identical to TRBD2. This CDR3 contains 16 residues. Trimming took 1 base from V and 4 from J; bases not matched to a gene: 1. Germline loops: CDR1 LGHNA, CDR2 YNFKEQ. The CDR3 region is CASSQVLAGGYNEQFF. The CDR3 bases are TGTGCCAGCAGCCAAGTACTAGCGGGAGGGTACAATGAGCAGTTCTTC.

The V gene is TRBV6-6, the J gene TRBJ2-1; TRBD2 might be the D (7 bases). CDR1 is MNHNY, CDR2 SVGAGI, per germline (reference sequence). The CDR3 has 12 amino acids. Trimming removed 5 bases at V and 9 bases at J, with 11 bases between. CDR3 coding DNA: TGTGCCAGCAGTGGGAGGGGGACTGAGCAGTTCTTC. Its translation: CASSGRGTEQFF.

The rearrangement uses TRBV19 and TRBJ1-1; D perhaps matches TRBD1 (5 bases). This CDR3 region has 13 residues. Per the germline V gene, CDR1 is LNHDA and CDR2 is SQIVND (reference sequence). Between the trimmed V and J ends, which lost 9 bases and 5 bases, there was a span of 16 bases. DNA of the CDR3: TGTGCCAGACGAAGGGGCCTGGTAACTGAAGCTTTCTTT. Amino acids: CARRRGLVTEAFF.

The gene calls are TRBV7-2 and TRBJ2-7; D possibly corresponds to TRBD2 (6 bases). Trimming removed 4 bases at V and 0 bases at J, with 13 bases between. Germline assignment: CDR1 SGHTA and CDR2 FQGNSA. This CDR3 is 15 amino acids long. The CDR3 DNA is TGTGCCAGCAGCTGGGGGACTTCCCCCTCCTACGAGCAGTACTTC. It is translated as CASSWGTSPSYEQYF.

The CDR3 loop reads CASSAPQGRETQYF. The CDR3 bases are TGTGCCAGCAGTGCCCCACAGGGGCGGGAGACCCAGTACTTC. The J gene is TRBJ2-5, the V gene TRBV25-1; 7 nucleotides line up with TRBD1. The CDR3 spans 14 residues. The junction had 7 bases not matched to a gene; V was cut back by 4 bases and J by 5 bases. Germline V gives CDR1 MGHDK, CDR2 SYGVNS.

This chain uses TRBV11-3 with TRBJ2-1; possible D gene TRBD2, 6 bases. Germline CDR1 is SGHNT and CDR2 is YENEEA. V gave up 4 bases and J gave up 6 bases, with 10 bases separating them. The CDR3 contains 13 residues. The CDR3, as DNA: TGTGCCAGCAGCTGGGGGGACTTCAATGAGCAGTTCTTC. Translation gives CASSWGDFNEQFF.

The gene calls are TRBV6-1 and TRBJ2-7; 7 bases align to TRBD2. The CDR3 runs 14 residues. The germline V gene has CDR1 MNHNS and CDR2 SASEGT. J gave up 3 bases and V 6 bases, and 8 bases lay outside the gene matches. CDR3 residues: CASSPNGRHYEQYF. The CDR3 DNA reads TGTGCCAGCAGCCCAAACGGGAGGCACTACGAGCAGTACTTC.

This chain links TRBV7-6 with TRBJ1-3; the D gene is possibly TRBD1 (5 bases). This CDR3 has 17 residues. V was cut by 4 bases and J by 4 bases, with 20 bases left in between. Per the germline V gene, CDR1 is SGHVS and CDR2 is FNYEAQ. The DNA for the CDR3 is TGTGCCAGCAGCTCCATTGGGGGGGGGTCTATGGGAAACACCATATATTTT. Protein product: CASSSIGGGSMGNTIYF.

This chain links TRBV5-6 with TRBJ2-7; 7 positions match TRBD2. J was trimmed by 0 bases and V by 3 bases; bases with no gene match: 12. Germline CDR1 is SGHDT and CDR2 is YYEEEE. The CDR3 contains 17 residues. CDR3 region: CASSSLGEGPTSYEQYF. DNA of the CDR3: TGTGCCAGCAGCTCCCTCGGGGAGGGCCCCACCTCCTACGAGCAGTACTTC.

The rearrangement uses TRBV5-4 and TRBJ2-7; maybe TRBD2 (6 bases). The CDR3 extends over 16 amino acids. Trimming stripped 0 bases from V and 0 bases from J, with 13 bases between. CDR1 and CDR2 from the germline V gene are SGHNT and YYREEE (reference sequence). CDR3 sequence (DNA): TGTGCCAGCAGCTTGGCCAGCGGAGGGAGCTCCTACGAGCAGTACTTC. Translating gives CASSLASGGSSYEQYF. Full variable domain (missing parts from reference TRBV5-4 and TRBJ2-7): ETGVTQSPTHLIKTRGQQVTLRCSSQSGHNTVSWYQQALGQGPQFIFQYYREEENGRGNFPPRFSGLQFPNYSSELNVNALELDDSALYLCASSLASGGSSYEQYFGPGTRLTVT.

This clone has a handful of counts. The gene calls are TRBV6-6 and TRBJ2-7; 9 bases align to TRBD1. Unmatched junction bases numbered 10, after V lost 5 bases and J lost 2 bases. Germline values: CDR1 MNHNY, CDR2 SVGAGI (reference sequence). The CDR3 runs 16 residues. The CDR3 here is CASSPDRGQGTYEQYF. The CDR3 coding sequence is TGTGCCAGCAGTCCCGACCGGGGACAGGGTACCTACGAGCAGTACTTC.

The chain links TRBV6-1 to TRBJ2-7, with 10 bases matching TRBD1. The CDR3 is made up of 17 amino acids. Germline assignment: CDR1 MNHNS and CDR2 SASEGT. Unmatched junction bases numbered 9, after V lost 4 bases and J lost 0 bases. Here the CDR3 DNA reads TGTGCCAGCAGTGGTTGGACAGGGGGAATGAGCTCCTACGAGCAGTACTTC. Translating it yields CASSGWTGGMSSYEQYF.

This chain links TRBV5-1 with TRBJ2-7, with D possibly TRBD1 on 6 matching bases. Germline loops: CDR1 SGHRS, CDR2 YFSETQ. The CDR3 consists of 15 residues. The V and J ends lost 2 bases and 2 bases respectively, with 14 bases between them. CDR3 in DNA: TGCGCCAGCAGCTTACAGGGACCGGGTCCCTACGAGCAGTACTTC. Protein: CASSLQGPGPYEQYF.

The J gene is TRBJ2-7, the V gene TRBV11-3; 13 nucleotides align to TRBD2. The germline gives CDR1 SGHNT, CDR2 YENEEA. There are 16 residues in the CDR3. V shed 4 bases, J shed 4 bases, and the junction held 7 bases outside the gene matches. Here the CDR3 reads CASSSRTSGSLYEQYF. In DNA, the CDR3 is TGTGCCAGCAGCTCCCGGACTAGCGGGAGCCTGTACGAGCAGTACTTC.

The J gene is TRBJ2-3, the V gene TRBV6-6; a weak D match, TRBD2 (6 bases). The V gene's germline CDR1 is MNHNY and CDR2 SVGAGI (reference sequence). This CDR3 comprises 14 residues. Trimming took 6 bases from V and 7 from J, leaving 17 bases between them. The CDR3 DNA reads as TGTGCCAGCAGACCCGGGAGCGCGGTGCATACGCAGTATTTT. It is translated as CASRPGSAVHTQYF.

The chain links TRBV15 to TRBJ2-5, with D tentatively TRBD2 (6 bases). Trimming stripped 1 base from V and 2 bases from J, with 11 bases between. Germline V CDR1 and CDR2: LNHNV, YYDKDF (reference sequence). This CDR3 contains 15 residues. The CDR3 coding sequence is TGTGCCACCAGCAGAGGGGGGACTGGGCAAGAGACCCAGTACTTC. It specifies CATSRGGTGQETQYF. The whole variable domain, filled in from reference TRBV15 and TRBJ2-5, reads DAMVIQNPRYQVTQFGKPVTLSCSQTLNHNVMYWYQQKSSQAPKLLFHYYDKDFNNEADTPDNFQSRRPNTSFCFLDIRSPGLGDTAMYLCATSRGGTGQETQYFGPGTRLLVL.

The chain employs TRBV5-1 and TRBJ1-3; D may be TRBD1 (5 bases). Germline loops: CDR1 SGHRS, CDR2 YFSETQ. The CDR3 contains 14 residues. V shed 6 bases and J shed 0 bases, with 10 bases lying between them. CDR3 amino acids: CASTGGTSGNTIYF. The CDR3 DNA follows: TGCGCCAGCACGGGCGGGACCTCTGGAAACACCATATATTTT.

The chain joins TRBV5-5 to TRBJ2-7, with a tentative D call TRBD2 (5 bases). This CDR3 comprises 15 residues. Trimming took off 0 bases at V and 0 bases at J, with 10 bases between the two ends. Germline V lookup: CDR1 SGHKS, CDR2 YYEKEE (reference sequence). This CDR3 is CASSLAGLSSYEQYF. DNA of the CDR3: TGTGCCAGCAGCTTGGCCGGACTCTCCTCCTACGAGCAGTACTTC.

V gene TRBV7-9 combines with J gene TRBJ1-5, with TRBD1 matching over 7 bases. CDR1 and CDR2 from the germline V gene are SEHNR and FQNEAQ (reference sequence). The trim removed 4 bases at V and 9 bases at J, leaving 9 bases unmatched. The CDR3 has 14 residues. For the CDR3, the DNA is TGTGCCAGCAGCTCGGGACAGACCTTTCGGCCCCAGCATTTT. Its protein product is CASSSGQTFRPQHF.

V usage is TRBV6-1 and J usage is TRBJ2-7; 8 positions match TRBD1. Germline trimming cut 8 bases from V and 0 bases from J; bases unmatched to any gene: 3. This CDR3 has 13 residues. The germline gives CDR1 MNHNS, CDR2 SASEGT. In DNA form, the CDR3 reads TGTGCCAGCCCGGACAGGGACTCCTACGAGCAGTACTTC. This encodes CASPDRDSYEQYF.

The CDR3 loop is CASSDAAPGSYGYTF. In DNA, the CDR3 is TGTGCCAGCAGTGACGCAGCTCCCGGGAGCTATGGCTACACCTTC. J is TRBJ1-2 and V is TRBV2, with no clear D. V was shortened by 3 bases and J by 4 bases, with 15 bases between the two germline ends. The germline gives CDR1 SNHLY, CDR2 FYNNEI. The CDR3 length is 15 residues.

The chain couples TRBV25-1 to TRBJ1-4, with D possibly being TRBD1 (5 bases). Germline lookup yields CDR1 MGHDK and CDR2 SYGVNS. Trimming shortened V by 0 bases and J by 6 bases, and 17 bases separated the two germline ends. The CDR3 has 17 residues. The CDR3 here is CASSEYGLGGYDEKLFF. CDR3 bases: TGTGCCAGCAGTGAATATGGTCTCGGGGGGTATGATGAAAAACTGTTTTTT. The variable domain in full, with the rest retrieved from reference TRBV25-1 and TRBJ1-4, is EADIYQTPRYLVIGTGKKITLECSQTMGHDKMYWYQQDPGMELHLIHYSYGVNSTEKGDLSSESTVSRIRTEHFPLTLESARPSHTSQYLCASSEYGLGGYDEKLFFGSGTQLSVL.

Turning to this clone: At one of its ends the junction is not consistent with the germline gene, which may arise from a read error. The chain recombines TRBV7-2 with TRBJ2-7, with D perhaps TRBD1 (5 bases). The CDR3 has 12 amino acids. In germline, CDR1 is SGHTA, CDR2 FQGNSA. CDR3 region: CASSPQGSEQYF. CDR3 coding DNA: TGTGCCAGCAGCCCCCAGGGATCCGAGCAGTATTTC.

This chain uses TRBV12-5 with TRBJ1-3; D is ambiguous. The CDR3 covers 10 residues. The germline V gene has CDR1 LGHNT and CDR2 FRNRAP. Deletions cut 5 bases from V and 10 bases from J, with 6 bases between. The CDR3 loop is CASGLPTIYF. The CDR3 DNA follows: TGTGCTAGTGGTCTCCCTACCATATATTTT.

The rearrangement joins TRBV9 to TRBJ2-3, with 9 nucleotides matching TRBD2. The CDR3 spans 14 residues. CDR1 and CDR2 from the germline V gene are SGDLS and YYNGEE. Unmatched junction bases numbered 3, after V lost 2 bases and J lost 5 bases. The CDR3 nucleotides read TGTGCCAGCAGCGTTAGCGGGAGTCGAGATACGCAGTATTTT. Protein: CASSVSGSRDTQYF.

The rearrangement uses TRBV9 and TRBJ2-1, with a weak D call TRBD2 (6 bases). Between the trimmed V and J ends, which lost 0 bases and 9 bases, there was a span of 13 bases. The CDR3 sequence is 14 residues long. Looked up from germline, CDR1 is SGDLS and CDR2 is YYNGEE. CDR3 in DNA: TGTGCCAGCAGCGTAGAACTAGCCAGGAGTGAGCAGTTCTTC. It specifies CASSVELARSEQFF.